This T cell receptor (beta chain) originates from a study of control samples from healthy donors and cancer patients. Data came from immunoSEQ multiplex PCR; TCRdb stores just in-frame clones and leaves some out. The sample holds 95,000 to 100,000 clones, about 89% seen once. CDR1 is WNHNN and CDR2 is SYGVQD in the germline V gene (reference sequence). The junction had 8 bases not matched to a gene; V was cut back by 4 bases and J by 2 bases. The CDR3 has 17 residues. The source material was blood. The sequence derives from a man aged 25-45 years in good health. The rearrangement links TRBV10-1 to TRBJ2-1, with 10 positions matching TRBD1. The CDR3 loop is CASSGGTGAPTYNEQFF. In nucleotides, the CDR3 is TGCGCCAGCAGTGGAGGGACAGGGGCTCCTACCTACAATGAGCAGTTCTTC.